This entry is about one T cell receptor (beta chain). Its specificity is not known. The sample comes from a study of shared clonotypes between healthy human individuals. Overall study findings and caveats: Blood was the sole source, and tissue repertoires probably differ.

As defined, naive CD8 cells were CD45RO-negative and positively selected for CCR7, with terminally differentiated effector memory CD45RA+ cells excluded. All of the donors resided in Nashville, Tennessee, and each was a Caucasian adult. Germline assignment: CDR1 MDHEN and CDR2 SYDVKM. V was pared by 10 bases and J by 9 bases, with 21 bases between. This CDR3 comprises 13 residues. Produced via immunoSEQ multiplex PCR; TCRdb's table is partial and in-frame only. This sample yields 1.5 million to 2.5 million clones, of which approximately 94% are seen a single time; 1.2% belongs to the top ten. This TCR came from a man younger than 30 in good health. The chain employs TRBV28 and TRBJ1-2; a possible D gene is TRBD1 (6 bases). The specimen was naive CD8+ T cells sorted from blood. The CDR3 DNA reads as TGTGCCATGCTAAGCGGACAGCTAGAGAGCTACACCTTC. Protein product: CAMLSGQLESYTF.